This T cell receptor (beta chain) was obtained from a study of beta chain features in type 1 diabetes. Sequencing targeted expressed TCRB transcripts, as all isolated RNA had been reverse transcribed. Profiled with immunoSEQ multiplex PCR; TCRdb holds only in-frame clones, not every one. The sample shows 680,000 or so clones, roughly a sixth of them seen only once. The table lists this clone with a few counts. Germline V gene lookup returns CDR1 SQVTM and CDR2 ANQGSEA. V lost 5 bases to trimming and J lost 0 bases, with 15 bases between them. The CDR3 is 15 residues long. This chain joins TRBV29-1 and TRBJ2-3, with D perhaps TRBD1 (6 bases). The receptor was derived from a man between 18 and 29 years old in good health. Material for sequencing was naive CD4+ T cells from blood. CDR3 DNA: TGCAGCGTTCAAGGGACACCCGCTAGCACAGATACGCAGTATTTT. Its protein is CSVQGTPASTDTQYF.